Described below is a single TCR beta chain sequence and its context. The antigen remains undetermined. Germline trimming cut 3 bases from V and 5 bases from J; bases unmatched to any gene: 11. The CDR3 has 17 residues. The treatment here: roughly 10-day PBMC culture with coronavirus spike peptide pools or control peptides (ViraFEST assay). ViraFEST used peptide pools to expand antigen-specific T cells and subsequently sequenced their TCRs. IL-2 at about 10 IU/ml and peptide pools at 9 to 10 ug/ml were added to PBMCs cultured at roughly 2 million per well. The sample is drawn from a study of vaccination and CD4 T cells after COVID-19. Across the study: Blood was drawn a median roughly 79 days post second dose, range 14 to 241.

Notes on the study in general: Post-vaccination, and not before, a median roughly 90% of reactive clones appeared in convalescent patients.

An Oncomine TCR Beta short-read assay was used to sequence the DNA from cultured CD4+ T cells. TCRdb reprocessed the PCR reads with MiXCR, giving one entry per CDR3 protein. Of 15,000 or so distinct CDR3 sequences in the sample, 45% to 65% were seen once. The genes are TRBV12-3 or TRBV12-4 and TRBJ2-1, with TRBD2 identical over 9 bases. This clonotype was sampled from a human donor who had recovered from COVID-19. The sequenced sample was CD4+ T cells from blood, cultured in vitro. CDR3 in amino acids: CASSFPRRLAANNEQFF. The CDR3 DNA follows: TGTGCCAGCAGTTTTCCCCGGAGACTAGCGGCCAACAATGAGCAGTTCTTC.